This T cell receptor beta chain originates from a study of cytomegalovirus exposure and HLA in healthy donors (TCRdb year 2017). For the study in its entirety: According to a later analysis, one platform produced both the 120 validation repertoires and the roughly 660 repertoires of the first cohort. The study was designed to test whether signatures of past pathogen exposure could be identified by cataloging public T cell receptors. Besides the first cohort of 550 to 750 subjects, a separate validation cohort made up of some 110 different subjects was used. To predict cytomegalovirus infection status, the study brought together high-throughput TCR immunosequencing, statistical association of individual TCRs with disease status, and machine learning. The study at large found these results: Most TCR sequences were observed very rarely across donors, whereas some public TCRs were present in many individuals. The validation cohort had no HLA typing available for a later analysis, so co-occurrence within that cohort was assessed over all 120 or so repertoires. In vitro tests confirmed that three of the cytomegalovirus-associated TCR beta chains recognize cytomegalovirus antigens. The study listed over 150 TCR beta chains as associated with cytomegalovirus. A later analysis found that TCRs clustered in the first cohort also tended to co-occur in the 95 to 150 validation repertoires, with 94% of cluster scores above 0. The authors suggested that the approach could potentially be extended to other disease states and immunological phenotypes. In both the original and validation cohorts, the classifier was reported to diagnose cytomegalovirus status with high specificity and sensitivity.

Per the germline V gene, SGHDN is the CDR1 and FVKESK is the CDR2. Here V drops 3 bases and J drops 8 bases, and the junction holds 7 bases not matched to any gene. The cysteine opens and the phenylalanine closes a CDR3 of 14 amino acids. Only the CDR3 part of the read is kept: 42 bases, read in frame from the first base. Libraries were prepared through the immunoSEQ multiplex PCR assay. Processing in the source paper ran as follows. A statistical classification framework was built for diagnosing cytomegalovirus status from the catalog of TCR beta chain sequences. Imported from immuneACCESS, the table was reduced by TCRdb to in-frame sequences with V and J called. These copies leave out some clones; in studies compared against another copy, an unresolved V gene accounts for under half, and the cause of the remainder is not known. D and trimming were read from the DNA, whereas the V and J calls and clone size are those reported in that table. The sample data list some 270,000 clones, and approximately 83% of these were observed just once. Around 1% of the sample comes from the top ten.

On this clone: Its binding antigen is unknown. There are no base qualities to consult, and no much larger clone falls within one base.

Separate from the approximately 670-subject first cohort, the validation cohort of 120 subjects was the group to which the donors belonged. The sequence derives from a young woman in good health and CMV-seronegative. The specimen was PBMCs. The chain is encoded by TRBV14 joined to TRBJ2-1; 7 junctional bases match TRBD1. In nucleotides, the sequence is TGTGCCAGCAGCCACGGGACAGCCCCTTATGAGCAGTTCTTC. This yields the protein CASSHGTAPYEQFF.